The 5 T cell receptor beta chains presented below share a single source sample, sequenced in a study of T cell clonality in common variable immunodeficiency. Sequencing used immunoSEQ multiplex PCR; TCRdb keeps in-frame clones, though not all of them. The specimen gives over 55,000 clones without singletons; the ten biggest hold about 1.5%. The sample was peripheral blood mononuclear cells. All receptors derive from a person aged 18 to 70 in good health.

This clone was observed at least ten times. The DNA ends 3 residues before the CDR3 does, and the rest of the CDR3 is filled in from the germline J gene. The gene calls are TRBV28 and TRBJ2-3; D ambiguous. Germline loops: CDR1 MDHEN, CDR2 SYDVKM. The CDR3 is 12 residues long. Trimming left V 2 bases short and J 4 bases short, with 4 bases between. CDR3 DNA, as far as it was read: TGTGCCAGCAGTTTAATAGCAGATACG. It specifies CASSLIADT. The full-length CDR3 reads as CASSLIADTQYF.

The table lists this clone with many counts. The read comes to an end 3 residues before the CDR3 does, leaving the germline J gene to fill in the end. This rearrangement joins TRBV15 to TRBJ2-7; D is ambiguous. From germline, CDR1 is LNHNV and CDR2 YYDKDF (reference sequence). There are 15 residues in the CDR3. The ends were cut back, 5 bases at V and 3 bases at J, with 17 bases in the middle. CDR3 sequence reads: CATSGEDSYNYEQYF. CDR3 DNA, as far as it was read: TGTGCCACCAGCGGCGAAGACTCCTATAACTACGAG.

Ten or more counts support this clone. The read stops 3 residues short of the end of the CDR3; the missing end is completed from the germline J gene. Other DNA sequences in this sample translate to the same CDR3. V gene TRBV18 combines with J gene TRBJ2-1; 9 bases fit TRBD2. Germline assignment: CDR1 KGHSH and CDR2 LQKENI. V shed 2 bases and J 2 bases; nucleotides not matched to a gene: 4. The CDR3 length is 16 residues. The sequenced CDR3 bases are TGTGCCAGCTCACCAAAGAGACTAGCGGCCTACAATGAG. Its protein is CASSPKRLAAYNE. The whole CDR3 sequence reads CASSPKRLAAYNEQFF.

This clone showed up many times. The missing CDR3 end, 3 residues past where the read stops, is filled in from the germline J gene. J is TRBJ2-7 and V is TRBV7-2; possible D gene TRBD2, 6 bases. The ends were cut back, 5 bases at V and 3 bases at J, with 17 bases in the middle. Germline-derived CDR1 and CDR2 are SGHTA and FQGNSA. The CDR3 has 15 residues. CDR3 DNA (partial): TGTGCCAGCAGCCCCGCTCTAGCGAGAAACTACGAG. Amino acids: CASSPALARNYE. The entire CDR3 sequence reads CASSPALARNYEQYF.

This clone was observed many times. The junction departs from the called germline gene at one end, perhaps through a read error. The CDR3 extends 3 residues past the end of the read, so its final part is completed from the germline J gene. The chain is built from TRBV7-7 and TRBJ2-5; the D gene is possibly TRBD2 (6 bases). From germline, CDR1 is SSHAT and CDR2 FNYEAQ (reference sequence). The CDR3 spans 16 residues. CDR3 DNA (partial): TGTGCTAGCAGCTTAGGTAGCCAGGGAAGCGGGGAGACC. It codes for CASSLGSQGSGET. The complete CDR3 sequence is CASSLGSQGSGETQYF.